This T cell receptor beta chain was sequenced during a study of cytomegalovirus exposure and HLA in healthy donors. Study results and caveats: In a later analysis, productive TCRs from donors in an Asian-associated ancestry cluster reportedly carried fewer N-insertions than the cohort mean. Previously analyzed data showed that most TCR beta V segments were productive at a frequency of about 90% or about 30%.

Vbeta (60) and Jbeta (13) primers were used in the PCR. Sequencing was performed with immunoSEQ multiplex PCR; in TCRdb, only in-frame clones are kept and a portion is missing. The sample consists of fewer than 200,000 clones, over 80% of them appearing once. The CDR3 spans 17 residues. Germline CDR1 and CDR2: MNHEY and SMNVEV (reference sequence). V was clipped by 5 bases and J by 3 bases; unmatched bases: 11. Turning to this clone: Its specificity is not known.

Sample: PBMCs. The rearrangement uses TRBV27 and TRBJ2-7, with 12 bases identical to TRBD2. This clonotype was sampled from a human donor in good health. CDR3 residues: CASSGGTSGPDHYEQYF. Written as DNA, the CDR3 is TGTGCCAGCAGTGGAGGGACTAGCGGGCCAGACCACTACGAGCAGTACTTC.